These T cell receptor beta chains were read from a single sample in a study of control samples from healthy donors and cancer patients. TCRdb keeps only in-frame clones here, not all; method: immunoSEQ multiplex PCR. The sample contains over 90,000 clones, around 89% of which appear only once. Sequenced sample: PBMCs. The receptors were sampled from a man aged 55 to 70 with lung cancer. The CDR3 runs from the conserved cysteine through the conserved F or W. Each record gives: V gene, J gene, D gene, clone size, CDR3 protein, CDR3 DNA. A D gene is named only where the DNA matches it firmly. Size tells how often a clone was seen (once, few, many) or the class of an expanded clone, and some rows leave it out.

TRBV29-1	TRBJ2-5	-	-	CTSYASGVQYF	TGCACCTCATATGCGTCAGGGGTCCAGTACTTC
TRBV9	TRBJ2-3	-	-	CASSPQRLGADTQYF	TGTGCCAGCAGCCCCCAACGGCTCGGTGCAGATACGCAGTATTTT
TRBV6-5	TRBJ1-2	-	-	CATQGLGIANYGYTF	TGTGCCACCCAGGGTCTTGGAATAGCTAACTATGGCTACACCTTC
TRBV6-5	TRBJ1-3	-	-	CAVGVPSGNTIYF	TGTGCCGTCGGGGTCCCCTCTGGAAACACCATATATTTT
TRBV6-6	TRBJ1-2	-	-	CASRSDGSRYTF	TGTGCCAGCCGTTCCGACGGATCGAGGTACACCTTC
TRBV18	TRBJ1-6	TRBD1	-	CASSPLRGGQSLSPLHF	TGTGCCAGCTCACCACTACGAGGGGGACAGTCGCTCTCACCCCTCCACTTT
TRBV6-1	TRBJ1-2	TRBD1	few	CASSEGTGLYGYTF	TGTGCCAGCAGTGAAGGGACAGGATTATATGGCTACACCTTC
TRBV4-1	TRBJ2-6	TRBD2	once	CASSPKAGLLLGANVLTF	TGCGCCAGCAGCCCAAAAGCGGGGCTTCTTCTCGGAGCCAACGTCCTGACTTTC
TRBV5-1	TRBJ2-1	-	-	CASSLLGLGDEQFF	TGCGCCAGCAGTCTTCTGGGGTTGGGGGATGAGCAGTTCTTC
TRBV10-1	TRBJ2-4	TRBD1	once	CASSATGQGQNIQYF	TGCGCCAGCAGTGCTACCGGACAGGGGCAAAACATTCAGTACTTC
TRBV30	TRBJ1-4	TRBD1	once	CAWTPHRGHEKLFF	TGTGCCTGGACTCCACACAGGGGCCATGAAAAACTGTTTTTT
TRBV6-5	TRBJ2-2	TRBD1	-	CASRRTGESTGELFF	TGTGCCAGCAGACGAACAGGGGAAAGCACCGGGGAGCTGTTTTTT
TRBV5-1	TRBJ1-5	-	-	CASSFNEEVLQGNSNQPQHF	TGCGCCAGCAGCTTCAATGAGGAGGTATTACAGGGTAATAGCAATCAGCCCCAGCATTTT
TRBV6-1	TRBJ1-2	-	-	CASSERGGQVRRGYTF	TGTGCCAGCAGTGAAAGGGGGGGGCAGGTCCGCAGGGGCTACACCTTC
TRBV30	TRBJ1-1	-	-	CAWSVLRGATEAFF	TGTGCCTGGAGTGTACTTCGGGGGGCCACTGAAGCTTTCTTT
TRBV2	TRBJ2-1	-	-	CASSEVSGREGSYNEQFF	TGTGCCAGCAGTGAAGTCTCAGGTCGGGAAGGTTCCTACAATGAGCAGTTCTTC
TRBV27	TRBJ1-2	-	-	CASSLDGNYGYTF	TGTGCCAGCAGTTTAGATGGGAACTATGGCTACACCTTC
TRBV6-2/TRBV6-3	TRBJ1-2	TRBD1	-	CASSRRDRDIYGYTF	TGTGCCAGCAGTCGCCGGGACAGGGACATCTATGGCTACACCTTC
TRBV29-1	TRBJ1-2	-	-	CSVDAYTF	TGCAGCGTTGATGCCTACACCTTC
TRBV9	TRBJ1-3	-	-	CASSRIDSANTIYF	TGTGCCAGCAGCCGAATCGACAGTGCGAACACCATATATTTT
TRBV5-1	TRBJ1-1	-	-	CASSAKGGGYTEAFF	TGCGCCAGCAGCGCGAAGGGGGGAGGGTACACTGAAGCTTTCTTT